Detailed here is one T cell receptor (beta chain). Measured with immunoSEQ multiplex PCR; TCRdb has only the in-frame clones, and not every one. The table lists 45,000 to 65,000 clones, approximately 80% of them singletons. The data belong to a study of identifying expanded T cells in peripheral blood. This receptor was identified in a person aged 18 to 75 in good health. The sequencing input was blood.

The CDR3 DNA sequence: TGTGCCAGTAGTCGAGACAGGGGGGATACGCAGTATTTT. Encoded protein: CASSRDRGDTQYF. The chain couples TRBV19 to TRBJ2-3, with 9 bases lining up with TRBD1. The CDR3 has 13 residues. The V and J ends lost 5 bases and 6 bases, in that order; junction bases with no gene match: 3. CDR1 is LNHDA, CDR2 SQIVND, per germline (reference sequence). The variable domain in full, completed from reference TRBV19 and TRBJ2-3, reads DGGITQSPKYLFRKEGQNVTLSCEQNLNHDAMYWYRQDPGQGLRLIYYSQIVNDFQKGDIAEGYSVSREKKESFPLTVTSAQKNPTAFYLCASSRDRGDTQYFGPGTRLTVL.